This entry lists 18 T cell receptor beta chains sequenced from one sample in a study of cytomegalovirus exposure and HLA in healthy donors. The PCR ran on 60 Vbeta and 13 Jbeta primers. TCRdb's table, derived via immunoSEQ multiplex PCR, lists solely in-frame clones and lacks some. The sample includes over 100,000 clones, 76% seen only once; the top ten take 7.7%. Sequenced sample: PBMCs. Receptors originate from a woman between 50 and 59 years old in good health and CMV-seropositive.

The V gene is TRBV6-1, the J gene TRBJ2-2, with a tentative D call TRBD1 (6 bases). V lost 5 bases and J 5 bases, leaving 15 bases between the germline ends. This CDR3 has 15 residues. Germline loops: CDR1 MNHNS, CDR2 SASEGT. Here the CDR3 DNA reads TGTGCCAGCAGTTCACAACCACAGGGAACCGGGGAGCTGTTTTTT. Protein product: CASSSQPQGTGELFF.

The V call is TRBV4-3, the J call TRBJ1-4; 8 bases line up with TRBD1. This CDR3 has 15 residues. The germline V gene encodes CDR1 LGHNA and CDR2 YSLEER. V dropped 4 bases and J dropped 7; count of bases not matched to a gene: 8. The CDR3 nucleotides are TGCGCCAGCAGCCTGTGGACAGGGATTGGTGAAAAACTGTTTTTT. Its protein is CASSLWTGIGEKLFF.

The genes are TRBV5-1 and TRBJ2-7, with 7 positions matching TRBD2. CDR3 length equals 13 residues. J lost 2 bases, V lost 3 bases, and 2 bases had no gene match. Germline V CDR1 and CDR2: SGHRS, YFSETQ. CDR3 bases: TGCGCCAGCAGCTCTAGCGGAGCCTACGAGCAGTACTTC. As protein: CASSSSGAYEQYF.

The rearrangement uses TRBV7-9 and TRBJ2-3, with 16 bases matching TRBD2. J was trimmed by 7 bases and V by 6 bases; bases with no gene match: 4. This CDR3 is built from 15 residues. The germline V gene encodes CDR1 SEHNR and CDR2 FQNEAQ (reference sequence). CDR3 bases: TGTGCCAGCAGGGGACTAGCGGGAGGGCCGAATACGCAGTATTTT. This encodes CASRGLAGGPNTQYF.

V and J are TRBV2 and TRBJ1-5; no clear D gene. The CDR3 totals 13 residues. V was cut by 6 bases and J by 0 bases, with 6 bases left in between. Germline V gene lookup returns CDR1 SNHLY and CDR2 FYNNEI. The CDR3, as DNA: TGTGCCAGCAGGTTCAATAGCAATCAGCCCCAGCATTTT. This codes for CASRFNSNQPQHF. The whole variable domain, filled in from reference TRBV2 and TRBJ1-5, reads EPEVTQTPSHQVTQMGQEVILRCVPISNHLYFYWYRQILGQKVEFLVSFYNNEISEKSEIFDDQFSVERPDGSNFTLKIRSTKLEDSAMYFCASRFNSNQPQHFGDGTRLSIL.

This chain joins TRBV6-5 and TRBJ1-1; 7 bases map to TRBD1. CDR1 and CDR2 from the germline V gene are MNHEY and SVGAGI. The ends lost 4 bases at V and 5 bases at J; junction bases unmatched: 7. The CDR3 has 14 residues. This CDR3 is CASSWDSGRTEAFF. CDR3 sequence (DNA): TGTGCCAGCAGTTGGGACAGCGGTAGGACTGAAGCTTTCTTT.

V gene TRBV10-3 combines with J gene TRBJ2-7, with a tentative D call TRBD1 (5 bases). The V end was cut by 3 bases, the J end by 0 bases, with 12 bases between. Germline V gene lookup returns CDR1 ENHRY and CDR2 SYGVKD. This CDR3 contains 15 residues. The CDR3: CAISDGAGSSYEQYF. For the CDR3, the DNA is TGTGCCATCAGTGATGGGGCAGGCAGCTCCTACGAGCAGTACTTC.

J is TRBJ2-7 and V is TRBV10-1; 7 nucleotides match TRBD2. V lost 5 bases and J lost 7; bases outside the gene matches: 11. The CDR3 sequence is 14 residues long. Germline CDR1 reads WNHNN; CDR2 reads SYGVQD (reference sequence). In DNA, the CDR3 is TGCGCCAGCAGTAGACTAGCTGGGGGTAGAGAGCAGTACTTC. Amino acids: CASSRLAGGREQYF.

V is TRBV7-2 and J is TRBJ2-6, with D maybe TRBD1 (5 bases). This CDR3 has 17 amino acids. Trimming pared 5 bases from V and 0 bases from J, leaving 14 bases between. CDR1 and CDR2 (germline): SGHTA, FQGNSA. CDR3 nucleotide sequence: TGTGCCAGCAGCCGGACAAATACTAACTCTGGGGCCAACGTCCTGACTTTC. This sequence encodes CASSRTNTNSGANVLTF. Supplemented by reference TRBV7-2 and TRBJ2-6, the full variable domain reads GAGVSQSPSNKVTEKGKDVELRCDPISGHTALYWYRQSLGQGLEFLIYFQGNSAPDKSGLPSDRFSAERTGGSVSTLTIQRTQQEDSAVYLCASSRTNTNSGANVLTFGAGSRLTVL.

The V and J genes are TRBV7-9 and TRBJ2-5, with D maybe TRBD2 (5 bases). V gave up 10 bases and J gave up 2 bases, with 17 bases separating them. Germline V gives CDR1 SEHNR, CDR2 FQNEAQ (reference sequence). The CDR3 extends over 14 amino acids. CDR3 coding DNA: TGTGCCACCACCCGGGATACAGTTCAAGAGACCCAGTACTTC. Translated: CATTRDTVQETQYF. Complete variable domain (other parts from reference TRBV7-9 and TRBJ2-5): DTGVSQNPRHKITKRGQNVTFRCDPISEHNRLYWYRQTLGQGPEFLTYFQNEAQLEKSRLLSDRFSAERPKGSFSTLEIQRTEQGDSAMYLCATTRDTVQETQYFGPGTRLLVL.

This sequence joins TRBV2 and TRBJ1-2; a possible D gene is TRBD1 (5 bases). The CDR3 has 14 residues. In germline, CDR1 is SNHLY, CDR2 FYNNEI. V was trimmed by 2 bases and J by 8 bases, leaving 15 bases between them. The CDR3 nucleotides read TGTGCCAGCAGTGAATCCTACAGGCGCCAGGGCTACACCTTC. Translation gives CASSESYRRQGYTF.

The chain couples TRBV28 to TRBJ1-1; D is undetermined. From germline, CDR1 is MDHEN and CDR2 SYDVKM. CDR3 size: 14 residues. V was clipped by 8 bases and J by 1 base, with 14 bases between them. CDR3 in DNA: TGTGCCAGCGACCTGGAACGGGGGAACACTGAAGCTTTCTTT. Encoded protein: CASDLERGNTEAFF. Drawing the rest from reference TRBV28 and TRBJ1-1, the complete variable domain is DVKVTQSSRYLVKRTGEKVFLECVQDMDHENMFWYRQDPGLGLRLIYFSYDVKMKEKGDIPEGYSVSREKKERFSLILESASTNQTSMYLCASDLERGNTEAFFGQGTRLTVV.

The chain uses TRBV27 and TRBJ2-7, with 9 bases aligning to TRBD2. CDR1 is MNHEY, CDR2 SMNVEV, per germline (reference sequence). The CDR3 runs 14 residues. V dropped 3 bases and J dropped 6; count of bases not matched to a gene: 6. The CDR3 DNA follows: TGTGCCAGCAGTTTTTTAGCGGGAGTATTCGAGCAGTACTTC. Translating it yields CASSFLAGVFEQYF.

CDR3 nucleotide sequence: TGTGCCAGCAGCTTTAGGCGGGACAGGGGAGGCGAGCAGTACTTC. Translated, it gives CASSFRRDRGGEQYF. The chain joins TRBV11-1 to TRBJ2-7; 10 positions match TRBD1. This CDR3 region has 15 residues. From germline, CDR1 is SGHAT and CDR2 FQDESV (reference sequence). V dropped 3 bases and J dropped 6; count of bases not matched to a gene: 8.

Remarks on this clone: The junction differs from germline at one of its ends, possibly a read error. This sequence joins TRBV7-9 and TRBJ1-2; maybe TRBD1 (6 bases). Germline loops: CDR1 SEHNR, CDR2 FQNEAQ (reference sequence). This CDR3 has 13 amino acids. CDR3 coding DNA: TGTTCCAGCAACAGGGAATCGAACTATGGCTACACCTTC. Its translation: CSSNRESNYGYTF.

In the case of this clone: The germline gene is not matched at one end of the junction; a read error may be the cause. This sequence joins TRBV7-7 and TRBJ2-5; possible D gene TRBD1, 6 bases. Per germline, CDR1 SSHAT and CDR2 FNYEAQ (reference sequence). This CDR3 has 16 amino acids. CDR3 bases: TGTGCTAGCAGCTTAGGGCCCCAGGGGATACAAGAGACCCAGTACTTC. Its translation is CASSLGPQGIQETQYF.

The V gene is TRBV6-6, the J gene TRBJ2-2; 7 positions agree with TRBD2. The CDR3 spans 15 residues. The trim removed 11 bases at V and 3 bases at J, leaving 12 bases unmatched. In germline, CDR1 is MNHNY, CDR2 SVGAGI (reference sequence). CDR3 DNA: TGTGCCTCGCGAGAGAGCGGGGTCGACACCGGGGAGCTGTTTTTT. It is translated as CASRESGVDTGELFF.

The gene calls are TRBV7-9 and TRBJ2-3; maybe TRBD1 (5 bases). The CDR3 is made up of 13 amino acids. Trimming removed 0 bases from V and 5 bases from J, with 6 bases in between. Germline CDR1 SEHNR, CDR2 FQNEAQ (reference sequence). The CDR3 protein is CASSLAGEDTQYF. CDR3 DNA sequence: TGTGCCAGCAGCTTAGCAGGGGAAGATACGCAGTATTTT.